This TCR beta chain was retrieved from a study of cytomegalovirus exposure and HLA in healthy donors. At the level of the study: Among the roughly 400 donors who were genotyped, 70% to 90% fell in the genetic ancestry cluster that is associated with self-reported Caucasian donors. Study-level points and caveats: In a later analysis, donors in an Asian-associated ancestry cluster reportedly had fewer N-insertions in productive TCRs than the cohort mean. Association with HLA alleles at 0.05 false discovery rate was found for 17,000 or so TCR beta sequences in a later analysis.

With regard to this clone: Its target is not known.

PCR used 60 Vbeta primers and 13 Jbeta primers. Generated by immunoSEQ multiplex PCR, the TCRdb table keeps only in-frame clones and is missing some. The sample lists 50,000 to 75,000 clones; 75% to 85% were seen once. The clonotype comes from a human donor in good health. Sequenced sample: PBMCs.

The CDR3 region is CASSLDGGSNDYGYTF. In nucleotides, the CDR3 is TGCGCCAGCAGCTTGGATGGCGGATCGAATGACTATGGCTACACCTTC. The chain carries TRBV5-1 and TRBJ1-2; no reliable D call. Germline V gene data show CDR1 as SGHRS and CDR2 as YFSETQ. The CDR3 has 16 amino acids. Between the trimmed V and J ends, which lost 0 bases and 3 bases, there was a span of 15 bases.